This T cell receptor (beta chain) was identified in a study of CD8 T cells in ankylosing spondylitis. Trimming pared 4 bases from V and 4 bases from J, leaving 7 bases between. The CDR3 extends over 12 amino acids. This clonotype was recorded many times. What it recognizes is unknown. Study-wide results and limits: Characteristic of ankylosing spondylitis blood, it appeared, was a TCR beta motif comprising roughly 8 highly homologous variants. Within peripheral blood, clones linked to disease were CD8+ and relatively rare. In reactive arthritis synovial fluid and blood, some motif variants had been reported before.

Quantitative 5'-RACE with molecular barcodes generated TCR beta libraries. Each CDR3 protein is one row after TCRdb ran MiXCR on the 5' RACE reads. The top ten hold under 7.5% of the sample, which has hundreds of thousands of distinct CDR3 sequences, roughly 12% seen once. The clonotype comes from a male donor with ankylosing spondylitis. The chain joins TRBV12-3 or TRBV12-4 to TRBJ1-1; no firm D call. The specimen was blood, either unsorted or a sorted T cell fraction (not recorded which). CDR3 bases: TGTGCCAGCAGTTCGGTGGTCACTGAAGCTTTCTTT. This sequence encodes CASSSVVTEAFF.